This TCR beta chain emerged from a study of OX40 agonist ivuxolimab in advanced cancers. About the research overall: Treatment of patients was with ivuxolimab, an agonistic anti-OX40 (CD134) antibody. Of the participants, 40% had some prior anti-PD-1, anti-PD-L1 or anti-CTLA-4 therapy, which was allowed.

Measured with immunoSEQ multiplex PCR; TCRdb has only the in-frame clones, and not every one. This sample has about 89,000 clones, with around 84% found just once. The length of the CDR3 is 15 residues. Germline V gene lookup returns CDR1 MNHEY and CDR2 SVGAGI. J gave up 1 base and V 6 bases, and 4 bases lay outside the gene matches. Study-level points and caveats: At 0.1 to 3.0 mg/kg, CD4+ and CD8+ blood T cells expanded clonally by week 6. Among some nonresponders, normalized T-cell clonal expansion was also low.

On this clone itself: The antigen is undetermined.

The chain couples TRBV6-5 to TRBJ1-3; 9 nucleotides align to TRBD1. Sequencing was performed on CD4+ or CD8+ T cells sorted from blood, taken in a trial of the OX40 agonist ivuxolimab. This sequence originates from an adult with an advanced solid tumor such as melanoma, head and neck, liver or kidney cancer. The DNA of the CDR3 is TGTGCCAGCAGAACAGGGGGCTGGTCTGGAAACACCATATATTTT. Translating it yields CASRTGGWSGNTIYF.